These 12 T cell receptor beta chains came from one sample sequenced in a study of technical replicates of blood from a handful of donors. The repertoire was sequenced with immunoSEQ multiplex PCR; TCRdb's copy has only in-frame clones and lacks some. Here the sample spans tens of thousands of clones, 90% being singletons. The sample taken for sequencing was PBMCs. The receptor set was obtained from a human donor in good health. Some clones in this sample may be carry-over from other donors' samples.

The chain carries TRBV6-1 and TRBJ1-1; a weak D match, TRBD1 (5 bases). From germline, CDR1 is MNHNS and CDR2 SASEGT. CDR3 length equals 13 residues. The V end lost 4 bases, the J end lost 4 bases, and 10 bases lay between the germline ends. The CDR3: CASSGKGSTEAFF. CDR3 sequence (DNA): TGTGCCAGCAGTGGAAAGGGGTCCACTGAAGCTTTCTTT.

The chain uses TRBV5-1 and TRBJ2-5, with 10 bases that match TRBD2. The V gene's germline CDR1 is SGHRS and CDR2 YFSETQ. This CDR3 comprises 17 residues. Trimming took 4 bases from V and 5 from J; bases not matched to a gene: 14. The CDR3 DNA follows: TGCGCCAGCAGCGCGCAACCTAGCGGGGGACTCCGGGAGACCCAGTACTTC. Translated: CASSAQPSGGLRETQYF. Filled out from reference TRBV5-1 and TRBJ2-5, the complete variable domain reads KAGVTQTPRYLIKTRGQQVTLSCSPISGHRSVSWYQQTPGQGLQFLFEYFSETQRNKGNFPGRFSGRQFSNSRSEMNVSTLELGDSALYLCASSAQPSGGLRETQYFGPGTRLLVL.

The chain combines TRBV19 with TRBJ2-1; D gene unclear. V lost 7 bases to trimming and J lost 3 bases, with 7 bases between them. This CDR3 region has 12 residues. Germline values: CDR1 LNHDA, CDR2 SQIVND (reference sequence). Here the CDR3 DNA reads TGTGCCAGTATATCCTTCTACAATGAGCAGTTCTTC. Its protein is CASISFYNEQFF.

The chain uses TRBV28 and TRBJ1-5; unclear D gene. V was pared by 2 bases and J by 4 bases, with 9 bases between. There are 14 residues in the CDR3. Germline values: CDR1 MDHEN, CDR2 SYDVKM. The CDR3, as DNA: TGTGCCAGCAGTTTACGACAAGTGAATCAGCCCCAGCATTTT. Translated, it gives CASSLRQVNQPQHF.

The chain carries TRBV4-3 and TRBJ2-5, with 8 bases aligning to TRBD2. The CDR3 is made up of 14 amino acids. Trimming took 5 bases from V and 4 from J; bases not matched to a gene: 6. Germline V gives CDR1 LGHNA, CDR2 YSLEER. CDR3 sequence: CASSSGGGGETQYF. The CDR3 coding sequence is TGCGCCAGCAGCTCCGGGGGGGGTGGAGAGACCCAGTACTTC.

This chain uses TRBV4-2 with TRBJ2-2; possibly TRBD1 for D (5 bases). The germline gives CDR1 LGHNA, CDR2 YNFKEQ. Trimming removed 0 bases from V and 5 bases from J, with 7 bases in between. The CDR3 runs 14 residues. The CDR3, as DNA: TGTGCCAGCAGCCAAGAATCAGGGACCGGGGAGCTGTTTTTT. Protein: CASSQESGTGELFF.

The chain is built from TRBV5-6 and TRBJ2-5; D unresolved. The germline V gene has CDR1 SGHDT and CDR2 YYEEEE. The CDR3 totals 12 residues. V was pared by 1 base and J by 4 bases, with 5 bases between. The CDR3: CASSLSVETQYF. The CDR3 bases are TGTGCCAGCAGCTTGTCAGTAGAGACCCAGTACTTC.

V is TRBV21-1 and J is TRBJ2-5; the table's D call TRBD1 went unverified against the DNA. TRBV21-1 is shown as a pseudogene. The CDR3 has 14 residues. Written as DNA, the CDR3 is TGTGCCAGCAGCAAGGACATCAACAGCGTGACCCAGTACTTC. It translates to CASSKDINSVTQYF.

The J gene is TRBJ2-7, the V gene TRBV2, with 7 bases lining up with TRBD2. Germline values: CDR1 SNHLY, CDR2 FYNNEI. The CDR3 runs 18 residues. The J segment lost 6 bases and the V segment lost 8 bases, leaving 25 bases of the junction unmatched. The CDR3 DNA reads as TGTGCCAGCCGGGGAGGTAATAGGGAGGGGAAACACGGGTTCGAGCAGTACTTC. This gives the protein CASRGGNREGKHGFEQYF.

The CDR3: CASALLGQDHYGYTF. Written as DNA, the CDR3 is TGTGCCAGTGCCCTACTGGGACAGGACCACTATGGCTACACCTTC. The chain joins TRBV6-1 to TRBJ1-2, with TRBD1 matching over 8 bases. The CDR3 consists of 15 residues. From germline, CDR1 is MNHNS and CDR2 SASEGT. The trim removed 9 bases at V and 3 bases at J, leaving 12 bases unmatched.

This rearrangement joins TRBV6-5 to TRBJ1-1, with a tentative D call TRBD1 (5 bases). The CDR3 runs 14 residues. Trimming cost V 7 bases and J 3 bases, with 15 bases left between them. Germline CDR1 reads MNHEY; CDR2 reads SVGAGI. CDR3 protein: CASTPTEIDTEAFF. The CDR3 nucleotides are TGTGCCAGCACCCCGACAGAAATCGACACTGAAGCTTTCTTT.

The chain is built from TRBV9 and TRBJ2-1; D may be TRBD2 (5 bases). Germline V gene data show CDR1 as SGDLS and CDR2 as YYNGEE. V was trimmed by 2 bases and J by 2 bases, leaving 11 bases between them. The CDR3 has 15 amino acids. The CDR3 DNA is TGTGCCAGCAGCGTCGGTGGGAGTACCTACAATGAGCAGTTCTTC. Its protein product is CASSVGGSTYNEQFF.